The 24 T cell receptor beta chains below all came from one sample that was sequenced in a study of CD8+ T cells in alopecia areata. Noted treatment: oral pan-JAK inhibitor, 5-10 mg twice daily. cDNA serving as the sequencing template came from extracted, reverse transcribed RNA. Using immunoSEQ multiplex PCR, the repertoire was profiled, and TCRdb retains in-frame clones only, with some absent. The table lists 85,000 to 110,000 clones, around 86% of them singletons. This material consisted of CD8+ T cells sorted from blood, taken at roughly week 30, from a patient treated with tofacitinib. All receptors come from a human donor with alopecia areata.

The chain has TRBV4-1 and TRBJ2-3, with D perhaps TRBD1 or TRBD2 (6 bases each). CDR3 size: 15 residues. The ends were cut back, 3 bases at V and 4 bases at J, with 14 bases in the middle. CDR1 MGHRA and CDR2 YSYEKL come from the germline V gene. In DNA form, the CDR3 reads TGCGCCAGCAGCCACTCAACCGGGGGCCCAGATACGCAGTATTTT. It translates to CASSHSTGGPDTQYF.

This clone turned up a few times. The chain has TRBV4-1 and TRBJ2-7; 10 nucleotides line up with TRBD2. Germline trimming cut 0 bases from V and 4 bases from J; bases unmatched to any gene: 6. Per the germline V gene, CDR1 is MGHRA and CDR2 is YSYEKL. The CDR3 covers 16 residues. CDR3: CASSQDMASGSYEQYF. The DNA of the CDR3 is TGCGCCAGCAGCCAAGATATGGCTAGCGGGAGTTACGAGCAGTACTTC.

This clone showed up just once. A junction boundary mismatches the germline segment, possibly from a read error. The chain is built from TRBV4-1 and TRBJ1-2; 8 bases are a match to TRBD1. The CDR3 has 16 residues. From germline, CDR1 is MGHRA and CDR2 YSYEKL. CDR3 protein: CTSSQAPSDRVSGYTF. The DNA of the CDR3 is TGCACCAGCAGCCAAGCCCCTTCGGACAGGGTCTCTGGCTACACCTTC.

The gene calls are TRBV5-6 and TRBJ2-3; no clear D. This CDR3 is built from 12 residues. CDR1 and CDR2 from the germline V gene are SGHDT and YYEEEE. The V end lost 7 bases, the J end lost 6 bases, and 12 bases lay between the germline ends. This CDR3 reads CASGDVVDTQYF. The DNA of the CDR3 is TGTGCCAGCGGAGATGTCGTTGATACGCAGTATTTT.

DNA for the CDR3: TGTGCCAGTAGTAACACGGGGGGCAACGAGCAGTACTTC. Translating it yields CASSNTGGNEQYF. The genes are TRBV19 and TRBJ2-7; possibly TRBD2 for D (7 bases). The CDR3 has 13 amino acids. CDR1 is LNHDA, CDR2 SQIVND, per germline (reference sequence). Trimming stripped 4 bases from V and 5 bases from J, with 12 bases between.

The CDR3 sequence: CASSEFPDITSYEQYF. DNA of the CDR3: TGTGCCAGCAGTGAATTCCCGGACATCACCTCCTACGAGCAGTACTTC. This chain connects TRBV2 to TRBJ2-7; a weak D match, TRBD1 (5 bases). Germline assignment: CDR1 SNHLY and CDR2 FYNNEI. CDR3 length: 16 residues. V lost 2 bases, J lost 0 bases, and 14 bases lay in between.

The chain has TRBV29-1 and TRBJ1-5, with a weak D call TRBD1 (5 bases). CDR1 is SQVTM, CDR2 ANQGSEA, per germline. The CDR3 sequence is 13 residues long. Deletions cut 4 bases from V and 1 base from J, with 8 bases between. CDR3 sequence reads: CSVGRDSNQPQHF. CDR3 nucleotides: TGCAGCGTTGGCAGGGACAGCAATCAGCCCCAGCATTTT.

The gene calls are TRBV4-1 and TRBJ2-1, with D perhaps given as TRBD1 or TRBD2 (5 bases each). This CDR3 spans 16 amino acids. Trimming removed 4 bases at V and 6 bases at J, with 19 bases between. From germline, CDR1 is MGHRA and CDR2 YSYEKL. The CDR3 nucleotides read TGCGCCAGCAGCCCCCAGCCCGGGACCCCCGGCAATGAGCAGTTCTTC. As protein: CASSPQPGTPGNEQFF.

Written as DNA, the CDR3 is TGTGCCAGTACGGACGGGAGCTACGAGCAGTACTTC. It encodes CASTDGSYEQYF. This chain links TRBV19 with TRBJ2-7, with D possibly matching TRBD2 (6 bases). The CDR3 length is 12 residues. CDR1 LNHDA and CDR2 SQIVND come from the germline V gene (reference sequence). V lost 7 bases and J lost 3, with 10 bases in between.

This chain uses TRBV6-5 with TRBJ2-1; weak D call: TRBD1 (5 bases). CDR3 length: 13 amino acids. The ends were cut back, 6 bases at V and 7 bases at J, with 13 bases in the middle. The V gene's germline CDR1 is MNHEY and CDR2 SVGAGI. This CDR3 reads CASRTGPGNEQFF. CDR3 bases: TGTGCCAGCAGAACAGGTCCCGGTAATGAGCAGTTCTTC.

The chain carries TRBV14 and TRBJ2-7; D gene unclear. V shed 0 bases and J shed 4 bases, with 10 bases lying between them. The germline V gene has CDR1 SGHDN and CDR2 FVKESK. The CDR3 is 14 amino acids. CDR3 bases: TGTGCCAGCAGCCAAGAAACGGCGATATACGAGCAGTACTTC. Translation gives CASSQETAIYEQYF. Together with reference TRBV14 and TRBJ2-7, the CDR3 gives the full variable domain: EAGVTQFPSHSVIEKGQTVTLRCDPISGHDNLYWYRRVMGKEIKFLLHFVKESKQDESGMPNNRFLAERTGGTYSTLKVQPAELEDSGVYFCASSQETAIYEQYFGPGTRLTVT.

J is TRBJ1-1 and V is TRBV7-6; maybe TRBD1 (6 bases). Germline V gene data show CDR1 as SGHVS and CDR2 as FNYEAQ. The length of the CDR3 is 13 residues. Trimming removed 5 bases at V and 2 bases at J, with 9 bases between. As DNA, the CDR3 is TGTGCCAGCAGCCCGACAGGAAACACTGAAGCTTTCTTT. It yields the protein CASSPTGNTEAFF. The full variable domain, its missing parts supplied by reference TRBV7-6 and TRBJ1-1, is GAGVSQSPRYKVTKRGQDVALRCDPISGHVSLYWYRQALGQGPEFLTYFNYEAQQDKSGLPNDRFSAERPEGSISTLTIQRTEQRDSAMYRCASSPTGNTEAFFGQGTRLTVV.

The CDR3 coding sequence is TGTGCCTGGAGTTTACCAGGGGGTGTTAATGAAAAACTGTTTTTT. Amino acid sequence: CAWSLPGGVNEKLFF. This chain joins TRBV30 and TRBJ1-4; 7 bases line up with TRBD1. Trimming took 2 bases from V and 4 from J; bases not matched to a gene: 7. The CDR3 runs to 15 residues. Per the germline V gene, CDR1 is GTSNPN and CDR2 is SVGIG (reference sequence).

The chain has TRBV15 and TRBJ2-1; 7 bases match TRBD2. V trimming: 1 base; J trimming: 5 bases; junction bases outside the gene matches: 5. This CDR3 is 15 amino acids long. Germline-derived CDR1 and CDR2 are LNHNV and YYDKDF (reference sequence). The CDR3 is CATSRGARGDNEQFF. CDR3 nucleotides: TGTGCCACCAGCAGAGGTGCCCGGGGGGACAATGAGCAGTTCTTC.

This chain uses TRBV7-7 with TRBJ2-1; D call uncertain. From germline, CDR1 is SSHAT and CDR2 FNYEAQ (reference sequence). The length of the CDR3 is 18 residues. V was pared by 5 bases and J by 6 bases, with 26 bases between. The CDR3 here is CASSPLPSPLGWFNEQFF. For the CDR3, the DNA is TGTGCCAGCAGCCCACTCCCGTCCCCACTTGGGTGGTTCAATGAGCAGTTCTTC. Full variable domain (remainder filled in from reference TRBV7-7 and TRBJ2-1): GAGVSQSPRYKVTKRGQDVTLRCDPISSHATLYWYQQALGQGPEFLTYFNYEAQPDKSGLPSDRFSAERPEGSISTLTIQRTEQRDSAMYRCASSPLPSPLGWFNEQFFGPGTRLTVL.

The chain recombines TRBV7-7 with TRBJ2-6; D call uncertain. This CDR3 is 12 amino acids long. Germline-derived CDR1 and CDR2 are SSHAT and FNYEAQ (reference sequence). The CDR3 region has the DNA TGTGCTACCTCCACCCGGGCCAACGTCCTGACTTTC. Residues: CATSTRANVLTF.

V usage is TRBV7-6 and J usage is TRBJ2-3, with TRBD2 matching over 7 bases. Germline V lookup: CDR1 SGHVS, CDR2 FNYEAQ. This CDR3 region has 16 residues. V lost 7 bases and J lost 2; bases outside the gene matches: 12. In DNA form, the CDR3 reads TGTGCCAGCACCAAAGAAGAGCGGGACTCCACAGATACGCAGTATTTT. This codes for CASTKEERDSTDTQYF.

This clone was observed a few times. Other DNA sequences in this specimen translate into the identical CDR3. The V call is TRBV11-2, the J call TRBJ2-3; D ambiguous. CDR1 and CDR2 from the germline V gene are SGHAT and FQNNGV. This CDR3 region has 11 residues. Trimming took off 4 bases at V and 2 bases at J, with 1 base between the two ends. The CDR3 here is CASSYTDTQYF. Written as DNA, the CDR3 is TGTGCCAGCAGCTACACAGATACGCAGTATTTT. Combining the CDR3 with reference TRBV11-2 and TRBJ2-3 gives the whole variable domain EAGVAQSPRYKIIEKRQSVAFWCNPISGHATLYWYQQILGQGPKLLIQFQNNGVVDDSQLPKDRFSAERLKGVDSTLKIQPAKLEDSAVYLCASSYTDTQYFGPGTRLTVL.

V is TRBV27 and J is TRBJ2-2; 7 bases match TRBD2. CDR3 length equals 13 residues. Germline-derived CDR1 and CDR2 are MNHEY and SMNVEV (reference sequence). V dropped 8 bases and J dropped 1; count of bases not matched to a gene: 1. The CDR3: CASGLENTGELFF. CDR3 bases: TGTGCCAGCGGACTAGAGAACACCGGGGAGCTGTTTTTT.

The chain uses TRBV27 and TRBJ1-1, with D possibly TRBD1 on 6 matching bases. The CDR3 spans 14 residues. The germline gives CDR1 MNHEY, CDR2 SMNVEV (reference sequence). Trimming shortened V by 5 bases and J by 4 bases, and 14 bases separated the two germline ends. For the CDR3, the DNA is TGTGCCAGCAGTGAATTGACAGGTCCCACTGAAGCTTTCTTT. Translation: CASSELTGPTEAFF.

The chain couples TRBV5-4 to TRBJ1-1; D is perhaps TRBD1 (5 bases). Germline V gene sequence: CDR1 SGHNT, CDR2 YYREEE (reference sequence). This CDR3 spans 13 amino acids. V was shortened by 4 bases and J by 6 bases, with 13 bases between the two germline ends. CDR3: CASSAGGAAEAFF. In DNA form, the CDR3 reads TGTGCCAGCAGCGCAGGTGGGGCGGCTGAAGCTTTCTTT.

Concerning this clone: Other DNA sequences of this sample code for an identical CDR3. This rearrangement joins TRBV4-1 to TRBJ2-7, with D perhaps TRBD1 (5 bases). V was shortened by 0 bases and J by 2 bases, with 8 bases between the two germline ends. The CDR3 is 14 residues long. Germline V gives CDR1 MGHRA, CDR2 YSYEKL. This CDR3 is CASSQDRGAYEQYF. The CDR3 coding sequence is TGCGCCAGCAGCCAAGATAGGGGCGCCTACGAGCAGTACTTC.

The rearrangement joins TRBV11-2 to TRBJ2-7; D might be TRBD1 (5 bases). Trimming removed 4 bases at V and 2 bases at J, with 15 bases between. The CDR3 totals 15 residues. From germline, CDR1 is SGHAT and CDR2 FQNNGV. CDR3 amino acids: CASSSGRAVTYEQYF. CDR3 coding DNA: TGTGCCAGCAGCTCTGGCAGGGCGGTGACCTACGAGCAGTACTTC.

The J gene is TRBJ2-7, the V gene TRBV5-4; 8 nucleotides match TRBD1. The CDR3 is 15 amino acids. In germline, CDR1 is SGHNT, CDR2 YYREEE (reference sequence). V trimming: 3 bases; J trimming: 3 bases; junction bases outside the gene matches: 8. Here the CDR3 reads CASSYPGQGIYEQYF. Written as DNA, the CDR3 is TGTGCCAGCAGCTACCCCGGACAGGGAATCTACGAGCAGTACTTC.